This T cell receptor beta chain was identified during a study of cytomegalovirus exposure and HLA in healthy donors. Study-level results: The study put 150 to 200 TCR beta chains on its list as cytomegalovirus-associated.

The CDR3 covers 13 residues. V gave up 8 bases and J gave up 10 bases; unmatched junction bases: 11. Looked up from germline, CDR1 is SGHTA and CDR2 is FQGTGA. Separate from the approximately 720-subject first cohort was the roughly 130-subject validation cohort, to which the donors belonged. Method: immunoSEQ multiplex PCR; TCRdb's copy keeps in-frame clones and lacks some. The table has fewer than 70,000 clones, 90% to 95% seen once. With respect to this clone: Antigen unknown.

The specimen was PBMCs. This sequence originates from a woman aged 18-30 years in good health and CMV-seropositive. The gene calls are TRBV7-3 and TRBJ1-5, with 7 bases aligning to TRBD1. The CDR3 DNA sequence: TGTGCCAGCGTAGGAAGACAGGGCGATCCCCAGCATTTT. It translates to CASVGRQGDPQHF.